The present entry profiles one T cell receptor beta chain with its context. Its antigen is unknown. One entry per CDR3 protein results from TCRdb running MiXCR on the multiplex PCR reads. The table includes under 250,000 distinct CDR3 sequences, approximately 30% detected once. Germline CDR1 is SGDLS and CDR2 is YYNGEE. Deletions cut 0 bases from V and 3 bases from J, with 7 bases between. The CDR3 consists of 14 residues. Axillary draining lymph nodes of breast cancer patients supplied the node samples. This record belongs to a study of breast tumors, draining lymph nodes, adjacent tissues. Study conclusions and caveats: Luminal-like breast cancer showed significantly higher tumor–nontumor repertoire similarity than basal-like. Tumor T cell lymph node origin was a supported hypothesis, not proven. Tumor repertoires ranked between lymph nodes and nontumor tissue in diversity, with V and J gene preferences. Most tumor T cells seemingly derive from lymph node, then expand in tumor.

The sample taken for sequencing was axillary lymph node tissue. J is TRBJ1-5 and V is TRBV9; D call uncertain. The clonotype comes from a female donor with breast cancer. Some clones in this sample may be carry-over from other donors' samples. The CDR3 DNA reads as TGTGCCAGCAGCGTAGTAGGGTACAATCAGCCCCAGCATTTT. As protein: CASSVVGYNQPQHF.